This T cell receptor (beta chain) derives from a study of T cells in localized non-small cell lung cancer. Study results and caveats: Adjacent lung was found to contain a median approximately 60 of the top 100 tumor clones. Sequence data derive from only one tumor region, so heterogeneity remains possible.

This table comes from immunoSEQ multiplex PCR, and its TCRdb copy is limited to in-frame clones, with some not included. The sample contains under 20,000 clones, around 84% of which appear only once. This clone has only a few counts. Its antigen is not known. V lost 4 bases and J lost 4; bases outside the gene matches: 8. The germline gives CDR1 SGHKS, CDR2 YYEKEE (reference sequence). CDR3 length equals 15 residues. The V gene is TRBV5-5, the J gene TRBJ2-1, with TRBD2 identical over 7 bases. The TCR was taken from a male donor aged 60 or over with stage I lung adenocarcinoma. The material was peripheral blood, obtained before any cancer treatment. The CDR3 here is CASSAERGSYNEQFF. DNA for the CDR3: TGTGCCAGCAGCGCGGAGCGGGGAAGTTACAATGAGCAGTTCTTC.